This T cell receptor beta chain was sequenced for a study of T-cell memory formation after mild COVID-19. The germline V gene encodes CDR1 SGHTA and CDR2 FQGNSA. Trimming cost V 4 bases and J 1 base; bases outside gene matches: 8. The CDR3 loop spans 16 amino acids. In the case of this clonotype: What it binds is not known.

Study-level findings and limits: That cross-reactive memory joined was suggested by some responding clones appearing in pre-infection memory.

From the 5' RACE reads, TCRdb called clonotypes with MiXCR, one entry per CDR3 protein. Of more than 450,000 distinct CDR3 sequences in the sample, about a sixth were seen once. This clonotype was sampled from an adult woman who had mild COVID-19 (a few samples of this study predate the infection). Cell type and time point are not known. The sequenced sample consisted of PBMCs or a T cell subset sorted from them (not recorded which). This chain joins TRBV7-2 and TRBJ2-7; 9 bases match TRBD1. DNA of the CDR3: TGTGCCAGCAGCTCATATACAGGGGGCGCTTCCTACGAGCAGTACTTC. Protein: CASSSYTGGASYEQYF. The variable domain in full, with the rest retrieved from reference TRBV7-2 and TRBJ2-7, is GAGVSQSPSNKVTEKGKDVELRCDPISGHTALYWYRQSLGQGLEFLIYFQGNSAPDKSGLPSDRFSAERTGGSVSTLTIQRTQQEDSAVYLCASSSYTGGASYEQYFGPGTRLTVT.